Listed below are T cell receptor beta chains from one sample, sequenced in a study of CD8 T cells in ankylosing spondylitis. TCRdb itself ran the 5' RACE reads through MiXCR, one entry per CDR3 protein. The sample yields about 250,000 distinct CDR3 sequences, 24% seen once. Sample: blood, either unsorted or a sorted T cell fraction (not recorded which). Source of these receptors: a male donor with ankylosing spondylitis or in good health (not recorded which). CDR3s include the opening cysteine and the closing phenylalanine or tryptophan. D genes are given only for firm matches. Rows may omit the clone size; those that give it use once, few, many or a size class.

J gene: TRBJ2-3
clone size: -
V gene: TRBV5-4
D gene: -
CDR3 length: 15
CDR3 protein: CASSPGWGSTDTQYF
CDR3 DNA: TGTGCCAGCAGTCCCGGTTGGGGTAGCACAGATACGCAGTATTTT

J gene: TRBJ2-7
clone size: -
V gene: TRBV12-3/TRBV12-4
D gene: TRBD1
CDR3 length: 14
CDR3 protein: CASSEETGPHEQYF
CDR3 DNA: TGTGCCAGCAGTGAGGAGACAGGGCCCCACGAGCAGTACTTC

J gene: TRBJ2-5
clone size: many
V gene: TRBV12-3/TRBV12-4
D gene: -
CDR3 length: 12
CDR3 protein: CASTPSPETQYF
CDR3 DNA: TGTGCCAGCACCCCATCCCCAGAGACCCAGTACTTC

J gene: TRBJ2-7
clone size: many
V gene: TRBV5-1
D gene: -
CDR3 length: 14
CDR3 protein: CASSLSRGLYEQYF
CDR3 DNA: TGCGCCAGCAGCTTAAGCCGGGGGCTCTACGAGCAGTACTTC

J gene: TRBJ2-5
clone size: -
V gene: TRBV20-1
D gene: -
CDR3 length: 14
CDR3 protein: CSARDERLAETQYF
CDR3 DNA: TGCAGTGCTAGAGATGAGAGGCTAGCTGAGACCCAGTACTTC

J gene: TRBJ2-7
clone size: -
V gene: TRBV2
D gene: -
CDR3 length: 13
CDR3 protein: CASRGDGPYEQYF
CDR3 DNA: TGTGCCAGCAGAGGGGACGGTCCCTACGAGCAGTACTTC

J gene: TRBJ2-3
clone size: many
V gene: TRBV10-2
D gene: -
CDR3 length: 14
CDR3 protein: CASGGRRDTDTQYF
CDR3 DNA: TGCGCCAGCGGAGGTAGGCGGGACACAGATACGCAGTATTTT

J gene: TRBJ2-2
clone size: many
V gene: TRBV5-5
D gene: -
CDR3 length: 14
CDR3 protein: CASSFWGRDGELFF
CDR3 DNA: TGTGCCAGCAGCTTTTGGGGTCGGGACGGGGAGCTGTTTTTT

J gene: TRBJ2-1
clone size: many
V gene: TRBV10-3
D gene: -
CDR3 length: 12
CDR3 protein: CAISESWDEQFF
CDR3 DNA: TGTGCCATCAGTGAGTCCTGGGACGAGCAGTTCTTC

J gene: TRBJ1-6
clone size: -
V gene: TRBV12-3/TRBV12-4
D gene: TRBD1
CDR3 length: 14
CDR3 protein: CASNPGGRNSPLHF
CDR3 DNA: TGTGCCAGCAATCCAGGGGGCAGGAATTCACCCCTCCACTTT